The 4 T cell receptor beta chains below all came from one sample that was sequenced in a study of blood T cell repertoires in COVID-19. Using immunoSEQ multiplex PCR, the repertoire was profiled, and TCRdb retains in-frame clones only, with some absent. The sample has approximately 400,000 clones; roughly four fifths are singletons. Sequenced material: PBMCs or T cells enriched from blood (not recorded which). The receptors here all came from a woman aged 45 to 65 who had recovered from COVID-19.

This clone appeared once. V usage is TRBV7-8 and J usage is TRBJ1-4; 7 bases agree with TRBD1. This CDR3 region has 12 residues. Germline CDR1 is SGHVS and CDR2 is FQNEAQ. Trimming removed 4 bases from V and 10 bases from J; junction bases left unmatched: 3. The CDR3 spells CASSYRGVKLFF. The CDR3 bases are TGTGCCAGCAGCTACAGGGGTGTAAAACTGTTTTTT.

This sequence joins TRBV6-1 and TRBJ1-4; 7 bases fit TRBD1. The germline V gene has CDR1 MNHNS and CDR2 SASEGT. V gave up 2 bases and J gave up 5 bases; unmatched junction bases: 5. CDR3 length: 15 amino acids. The CDR3 DNA reads as TGTGCCAGCAGTGAATTGGGACAGACGAATGAAAAACTGTTTTTT. It translates to CASSELGQTNEKLFF.

CDR3 sequence reads: CASSVQALNEQFF. CDR3 DNA: TGTGCCAGCAGCGTACAGGCCCTCAATGAGCAGTTCTTC. This sequence joins TRBV9 and TRBJ2-1, with D uncertain. Trimming pared 1 base from V and 6 bases from J, leaving 8 bases between. Germline CDR1 reads SGDLS; CDR2 reads YYNGEE. The CDR3 contains 13 residues.

For the CDR3, the DNA is TGTGCCAGTAGTATGACGGCAGGGCATAGCAATCAGCCCCAGCATTTT. It is translated as CASSMTAGHSNQPQHF. The chain recombines TRBV19 with TRBJ1-5, with D perhaps matching TRBD1 (5 bases). This CDR3 spans 16 amino acids. Germline loops: CDR1 LNHDA, CDR2 SQIVND (reference sequence). Trimming shortened V by 3 bases and J by 0 bases, and 12 bases separated the two germline ends.